This note documents a single T cell receptor beta chain sequence. It has no known antigen specificity. Base-call qualities are not available, and no considerably larger clone is one nucleotide away. This sample was taken from a study of CD8+ T cells in alopecia areata (dated by TCRdb to the late 2010s). Concerning the study at large: The treated patients took part in an open-label pilot trial in which moderate-to-severe alopecia areata was treated with oral tofacitinib at 5 to 10 mg twice daily. Tofacitinib was given for 6 to 18 months, followed by 6 months of follow-up off drug to assess delayed response and recurrence. Disease severity in treated patients was measured with the SALT score, which quantifies the percentage of affected scalp surface area. In both human patients and the C3H/HeJ mouse model, the study applied high-throughput TCRbeta sequencing to look at T cell clonal expansion in alopecia areata. In humans, TCRbeta sequencing was performed on scalp tissue and on sorted CD4+ and CD8+ peripheral blood T cells from healthy controls and from patients with patchy or totalis/universalis alopecia areata. Tofacitinib-treated patients had biopsies at baseline and at 4 and 24 weeks of treatment, with a later scalp biopsy in several patients. Clonality in the scalp was compared among normal scalp (n=4), patchy alopecia areata scalp (n=8), and alopecia totalis/universalis scalp (n=8). RNA was extracted with the PAXgene miRNA kit for fixed scalp, the miRNeasy kit for PBMCs, and the RNeasy kit for mouse skin. immunoSEQ multiplex PCR using 35 Vbeta forward primers and 13 Jbeta reverse primers was used to amplify TCRbeta CDR3 regions. Study-wide findings and limitations: Scalp clonality and the number of expanded CD8+ clones among the top 100 scalp clones were significantly decreased by tofacitinib. Higher clonality and more expanded CD8+ clones were observed in lesional scalp than in normal scalp, particularly in alopecia totalis/universalis, a finding suggestive of antigenic drive. Shared TCR sequences between patients were less evident than in mice, which may be partly attributable to HLA diversity in the patient population. Because the treated cohort was small and had only one nonresponder, larger studies are needed to examine links between baseline CD8+ expansion and response. Many expanded lesional clones were found to persist in scalp and blood during tofacitinib treatment, and relapse after treatment cessation may be partly explained by this persistence. Resident alphabeta T cells in normal human skin are also sequenced, complicating scalp TCR repertoire analysis, unlike mouse skin dominated by gammadelta T cells.

Read against the paper, the sample's time point label means: around 22 weeks on oral tofacitinib. The sample's treatment or condition label, in plain terms: oral pan-JAK inhibitor, 5-10 mg twice daily. Lesional scalp punch biopsies and peripheral blood were obtained from alopecia areata patients. After PBMCs were isolated by density centrifugation and stained for CD3, CD4 and CD8, a FACSAria was used to sort CD4+ and CD8+ T cells. The germline V gene specifies SNHLY as CDR1 and FYNNEI as CDR2. The CDR3 covers 18 residues, taking in both the cysteine and the phenylalanine. The read is trimmed to its CDR3 DNA, 54 bases read in frame from base 1. V is trimmed back by 7 bases and J by 1 base, and the junction contains 8 bases that no gene match accounts for. The library relied on the immunoSEQ multiplex PCR assay. RNA was extracted from all samples and reverse transcribed into cDNA as template for TCR sequencing. First-strand cDNA was synthesized with SuperScript III using a 2:1 mix of oligo-dT and random hexamers. A synthetic immune receptor repertoire was used to assess amplification bias, and residual bias was removed computationally. Per the original workflow: Raw reads were preprocessed to remove errors, and CDR3 was defined by IMGT conventions from the conserved cysteine to phenylalanine. Clonality was calculated as 1 minus Shannon entropy normalized by log2 of the number of productive unique TCRs. Whether each scalp clone was CD4 or CD8 was inferred by checking scalp TCRbeta sequences against the CD4 and CD8 repertoires from sorted blood. What TCRdb holds here is the immuneACCESS table cut down to in-frame rearrangements. Part of the clones is not present; checked against another copy, under half of the missing clones reflect an unresolved V gene, and the others are unexplained. V and J calls and clone size follow that table, whereas D and trimming were derived from the DNA. The sample table contains more than 150,000 clones; only one count was recorded for about 60% of them. The ten largest clones add up to roughly an eighth of the sample.

This material consisted of CD8+ T cells sorted from blood, taken at week 24, from a patient treated with tofacitinib. This TCR came from a human donor with alopecia areata. This receptor chain uses TRBV2 and TRBJ2-3, and TRBD2 matches 16 of the central bases. The CDR3: CASISRGLAGGGTDTQYF. The bases are TGTGCCAGCATCAGTAGGGGACTAGCGGGGGGGGGCACAGATACGCAGTATTTT.